A single sample gave rise to the 9 T cell receptor beta chains below, sequenced in a study of blood T cell repertoires in COVID-19. TCRdb's table, derived via immunoSEQ multiplex PCR, lists solely in-frame clones and lacks some. In the table there are approximately 230,000 clones, around 88% of which are singletons. Material for sequencing was peripheral blood. The receptors originated from an elderly man with acute or convalescent COVID-19.

This rearrangement joins TRBV6-5 to TRBJ2-3, with D possibly matching TRBD1 (6 bases). The CDR3 consists of 15 residues. Per germline, CDR1 MNHEY and CDR2 SVGAGI. With 2 bases removed from V and 4 bases from J, the gap between germline ends came to 13 bases. CDR3: CASSYGRRGPDTQYF. The CDR3 DNA sequence: TGTGCCAGCAGTTACGGTCGCAGGGGTCCAGATACGCAGTATTTT.

The rearrangement uses TRBV9 and TRBJ2-5; TRBD2 is a possible D gene (5 bases). V dropped 2 bases and J dropped 5 bases, with 13 bases sitting between them. From germline, CDR1 is SGDLS and CDR2 YYNGEE. The CDR3 spans 14 residues. The CDR3 coding sequence is TGTGCCAGCAGCGTGATAGGGAGCCGGGAGACCCAGTACTTC. It translates to CASSVIGSRETQYF.

The chain combines TRBV24-1 with TRBJ1-4, with 7 bases matching TRBD1. V shed 4 bases, J shed 2 bases, and the junction held 3 bases outside the gene matches. Looked up from germline, CDR1 is KGHDR and CDR2 is SFDVKD. This CDR3 spans 15 amino acids. CDR3 DNA sequence: TGTGCCACCAGTGACCCAGGGGGTACTAATGAAAAACTGTTTTTT. This gives the protein CATSDPGGTNEKLFF.

The V call is TRBV2, the J call TRBJ2-1, with 7 bases aligning to TRBD1. Germline assignment: CDR1 SNHLY and CDR2 FYNNEI. The CDR3 length is 15 residues. V shed 6 bases, J shed 2 bases, and the junction held 7 bases outside the gene matches. CDR3 region: CASSDGTVAYNEQFF. CDR3 coding DNA: TGTGCCAGCAGCGACGGGACAGTGGCCTACAATGAGCAGTTCTTC.

This clone was detected only a few times. The chain has TRBV5-4 and TRBJ1-4, with 8 bases identical to TRBD1. CDR1 SGHNT and CDR2 YYREEE come from the germline V gene (reference sequence). V shed 0 bases and J 5 bases; nucleotides not matched to a gene: 6. The CDR3 is 16 residues long. CDR3 nucleotide sequence: TGTGCCAGCAGCTTGGGCGGACAGGGTGCAAATGAAAAACTGTTTTTT. Translated, it gives CASSLGGQGANEKLFF.

The chain joins TRBV7-8 to TRBJ2-7, with D unresolved. Trimming took 5 bases from V and 6 from J, leaving 11 bases between them. The germline gives CDR1 SGHVS, CDR2 FQNEAQ. This CDR3 has 12 amino acids. CDR3 nucleotide sequence: TGTGCCAGCAGCCCCCGTCCGGGCGAGCAGTACTTC. This sequence encodes CASSPRPGEQYF.

The chain carries TRBV28 and TRBJ2-7, with 8 positions matching TRBD2. This CDR3 has 11 amino acids. V lost 10 bases, J lost 9 bases, and 8 bases stayed unmatched. Germline-derived CDR1 and CDR2 are MDHEN and SYDVKM. Written as DNA, the CDR3 is TGTGCCACCCGGACCGGGAGGGGGCAGTACTTC. This sequence encodes CATRTGRGQYF.

The chain is built from TRBV29-1 and TRBJ2-7; D is uncertain. Trimming cost V 4 bases and J 4 bases, with 8 bases left between them. This CDR3 region has 11 residues. Germline V CDR1 and CDR2: SQVTM, ANQGSEA. In DNA form, the CDR3 reads TGCAGCGTTGGCGCAAATTACGAGCAGTACTTC. This translates into CSVGANYEQYF.

This clone has a single count. V gene TRBV2 combines with J gene TRBJ2-7; no reliable D call. With 7 bases removed from V and 2 bases from J, the gap between germline ends came to 12 bases. This CDR3 region has 13 residues. The V gene's germline CDR1 is SNHLY and CDR2 FYNNEI. In nucleotides, the CDR3 is TGTGCCAGCAAATATGGCTTAACCTACGAGCAGTACTTC. Translation: CASKYGLTYEQYF.